This T cell receptor (beta chain) was profiled in a study of shared clonotypes between healthy human individuals. Study at large: Aged 18 to 49, the donors were two women and three men. Whole-study findings and limits: The sharing of 5% to 6.5% of naive CD4 clonotypes was seen across a few donors. It was the non-shared clonotypes that had lower generation probabilities than clonotypes shared by all four donors.

The germline V gene encodes CDR1 SGHAT and CDR2 FQNNGV. This CDR3 has 16 amino acids. Trimming removed 4 bases from V and 0 bases from J, with 16 bases in between. For this clone: What it binds is not known.

Deep was the level at which the assay was run. Measured with immunoSEQ multiplex PCR; TCRdb has only the in-frame clones, and not every one. Among 850,000 to 1,100,000 clones, approximately 80% were seen once, and the ten largest hold approximately 0.95%. The source is a man aged 18 to 35 in good health. Some clones in this sample may be carry-over from other donors' samples. V is TRBV11-2 and J is TRBJ2-7; D remains unclear. Sequences were obtained from memory CD4+ T cells from PBMCs. Documented subset: CD45RA-negative fraction. The CDR3 loop is CASSYAGQASSYEQYF. In DNA, the CDR3 is TGTGCCAGCAGCTACGCCGGGCAGGCTTCCTCCTACGAGCAGTACTTC.